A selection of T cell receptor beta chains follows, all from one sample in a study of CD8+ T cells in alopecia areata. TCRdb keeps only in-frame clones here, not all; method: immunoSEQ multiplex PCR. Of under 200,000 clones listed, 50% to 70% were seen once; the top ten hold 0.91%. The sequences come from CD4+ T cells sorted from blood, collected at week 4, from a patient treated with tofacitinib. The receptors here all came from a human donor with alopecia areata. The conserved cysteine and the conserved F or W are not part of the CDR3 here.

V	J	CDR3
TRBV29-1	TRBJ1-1	SVVAQPNTEAF
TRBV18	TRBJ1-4	ASSPAGATPWEKLF
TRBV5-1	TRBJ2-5	ASSSLETQY
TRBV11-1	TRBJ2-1	ASSSWTSGISYNEQF
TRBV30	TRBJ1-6	AWSVRGWNSPLH
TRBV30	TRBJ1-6	AWSRPRGSNSPLH
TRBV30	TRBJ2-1	AWSPSSYNEQF
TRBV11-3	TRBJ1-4	ASRRRRAATNEKLF
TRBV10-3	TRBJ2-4	AISESIIGIQY
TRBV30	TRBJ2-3	AWSAGTTDTQY
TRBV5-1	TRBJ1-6	ASSRTGEDSPLH
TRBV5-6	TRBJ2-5	ASSQGLAPQETQY
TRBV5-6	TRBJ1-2	ASSLAAGTDGYT
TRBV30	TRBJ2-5	AWTSRETQY
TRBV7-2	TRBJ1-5	ASSSSDRGLYQPQH
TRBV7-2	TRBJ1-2	ASSLAVQGANYGYT
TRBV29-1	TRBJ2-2	SGRENTGELF
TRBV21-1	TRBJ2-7	ASSRGQGYEQY
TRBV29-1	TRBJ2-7	SVGAGFFEQY
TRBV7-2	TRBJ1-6	ASSARQGLH
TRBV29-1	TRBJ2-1	SQGTGREMDEQF
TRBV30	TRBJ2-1	AWSSLAGGPYNEQF
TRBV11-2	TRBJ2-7	ASSLDFGEQY
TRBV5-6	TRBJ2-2	ASSLGLSPGELF
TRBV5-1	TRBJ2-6	ASSLGNGANVLT
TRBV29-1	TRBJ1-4	SVETGAGVNEKLF
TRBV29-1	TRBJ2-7	SAVGTGRTYEQY
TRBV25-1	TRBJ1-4	ASSSRFNEKLF
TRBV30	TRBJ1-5	AWSPGQGASQPQH
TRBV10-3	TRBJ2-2	AISESLAGSNTGELF
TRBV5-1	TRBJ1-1	ASSLGQGGTEAF
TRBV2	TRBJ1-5	ASADRGGTNQPQH